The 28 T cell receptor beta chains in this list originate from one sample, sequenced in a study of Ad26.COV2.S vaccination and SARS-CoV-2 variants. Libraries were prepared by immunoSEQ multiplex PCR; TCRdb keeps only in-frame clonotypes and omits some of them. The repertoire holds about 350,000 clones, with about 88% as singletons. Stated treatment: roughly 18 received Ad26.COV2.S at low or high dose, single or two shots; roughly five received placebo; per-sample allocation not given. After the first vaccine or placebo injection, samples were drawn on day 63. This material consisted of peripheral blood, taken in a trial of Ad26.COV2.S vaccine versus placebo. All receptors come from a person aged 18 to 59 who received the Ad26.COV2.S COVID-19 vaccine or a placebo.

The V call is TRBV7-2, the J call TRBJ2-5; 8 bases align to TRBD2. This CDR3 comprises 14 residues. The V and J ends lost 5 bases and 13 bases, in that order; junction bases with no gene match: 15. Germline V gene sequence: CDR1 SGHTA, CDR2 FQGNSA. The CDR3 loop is CASSLSGTRATGYF. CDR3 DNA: TGTGCCAGCAGCCTTTCCGGGACTAGGGCGACTGGGTACTTC.

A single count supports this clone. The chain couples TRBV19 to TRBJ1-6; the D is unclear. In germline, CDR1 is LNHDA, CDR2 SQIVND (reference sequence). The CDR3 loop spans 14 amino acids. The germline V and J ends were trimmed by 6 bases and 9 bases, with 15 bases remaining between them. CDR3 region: CASRLEQVPSPLHF. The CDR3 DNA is TGTGCCAGTAGGTTGGAGCAGGTTCCTTCACCCCTCCACTTT.

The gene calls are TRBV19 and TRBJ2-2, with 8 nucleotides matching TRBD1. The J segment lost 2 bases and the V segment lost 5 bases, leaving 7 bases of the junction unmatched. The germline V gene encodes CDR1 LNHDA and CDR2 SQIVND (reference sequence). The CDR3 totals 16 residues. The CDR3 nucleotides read TGTGCCAGTAGTCTCCTGACAGGGGTCAACACCGGGGAGCTGTTTTTT. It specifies CASSLLTGVNTGELFF.

The chain's CDR3 is CASTHRQGPSIEQFF. CDR3 bases: TGTGCCAGTACCCATAGACAGGGACCCTCCATTGAGCAGTTCTTC. The chain carries TRBV19 and TRBJ2-1; 7 positions match TRBD1. Trimming cost V 7 bases and J 9 bases; bases outside gene matches: 15. Germline V gene data show CDR1 as LNHDA and CDR2 as SQIVND (reference sequence). CDR3 length equals 15 residues.

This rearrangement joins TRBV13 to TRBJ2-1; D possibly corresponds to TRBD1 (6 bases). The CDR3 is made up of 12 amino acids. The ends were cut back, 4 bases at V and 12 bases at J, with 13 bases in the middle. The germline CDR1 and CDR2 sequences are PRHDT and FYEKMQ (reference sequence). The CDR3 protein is CASSSPGTPQFF. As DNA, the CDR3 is TGTGCCAGCAGCTCCCCCGGGACACCGCAGTTCTTC.

The CDR3 region is CASSSSYELAGPPEQYF. The CDR3 nucleotides read TGTGCCAGCAGCTCCTCATATGAACTAGCGGGCCCTCCCGAGCAGTACTTC. The V call is TRBV7-2, the J call TRBJ2-7; 9 bases are a match to TRBD2. J lost 6 bases, V lost 4 bases, and 16 bases had no gene match. The CDR3 totals 17 residues. CDR1 and CDR2 from the germline V gene are SGHTA and FQGNSA.

This CDR3 is CASGPSGTYNEQFF. In DNA form, the CDR3 reads TGTGCCAGCGGCCCTTCCGGGACCTACAATGAGCAGTTCTTC. This chain joins TRBV14 and TRBJ2-1, with a tentative D call TRBD2 (5 bases). The CDR3 length is 14 residues. CDR1 SGHDN and CDR2 FVKESK come from the germline V gene. Trimming left V 8 bases short and J 2 bases short, with 13 bases between. The full variable domain, its missing parts supplied by reference TRBV14 and TRBJ2-1, is EAGVTQFPSHSVIEKGQTVTLRCDPISGHDNLYWYRRVMGKEIKFLLHFVKESKQDESGMPNNRFLAERTGGTYSTLKVQPAELEDSGVYFCASGPSGTYNEQFFGPGTRLTVL.

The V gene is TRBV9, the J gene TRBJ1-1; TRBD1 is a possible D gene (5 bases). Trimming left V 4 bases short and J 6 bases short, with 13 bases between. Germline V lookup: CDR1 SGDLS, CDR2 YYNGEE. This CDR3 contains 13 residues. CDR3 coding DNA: TGTGCCAGCAGCATGGGGGGTCTTGCTGAAGCTTTCTTT. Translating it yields CASSMGGLAEAFF.

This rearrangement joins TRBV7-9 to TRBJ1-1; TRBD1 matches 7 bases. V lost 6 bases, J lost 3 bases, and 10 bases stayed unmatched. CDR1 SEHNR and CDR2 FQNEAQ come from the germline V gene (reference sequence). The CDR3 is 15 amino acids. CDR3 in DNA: TGTGCCAGCAGTTATAGAGACAGGGTAGACACTGAAGCTTTCTTT. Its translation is CASSYRDRVDTEAFF.

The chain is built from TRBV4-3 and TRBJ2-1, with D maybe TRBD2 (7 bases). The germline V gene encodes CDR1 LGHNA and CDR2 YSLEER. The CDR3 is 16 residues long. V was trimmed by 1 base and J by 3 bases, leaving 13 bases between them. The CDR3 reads CASSQVGGGVYNEQFF. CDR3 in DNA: TGCGCCAGCAGCCAAGTAGGGGGGGGCGTCTACAATGAGCAGTTCTTC.

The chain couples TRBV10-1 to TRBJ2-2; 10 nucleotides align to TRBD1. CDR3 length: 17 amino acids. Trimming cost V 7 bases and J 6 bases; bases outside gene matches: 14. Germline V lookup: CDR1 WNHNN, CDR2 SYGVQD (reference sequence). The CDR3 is CASNPGTGAPRAGELFF. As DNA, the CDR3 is TGCGCCAGCAATCCCGGGACAGGGGCCCCGAGAGCCGGGGAGCTGTTTTTT.

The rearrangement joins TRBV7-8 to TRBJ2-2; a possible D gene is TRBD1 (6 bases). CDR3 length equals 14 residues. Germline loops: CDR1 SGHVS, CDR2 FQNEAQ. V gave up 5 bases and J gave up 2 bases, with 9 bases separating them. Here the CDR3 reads CASSQGTNTGELFF. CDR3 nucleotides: TGTGCCAGCAGCCAGGGGACAAACACCGGGGAGCTGTTTTTT.

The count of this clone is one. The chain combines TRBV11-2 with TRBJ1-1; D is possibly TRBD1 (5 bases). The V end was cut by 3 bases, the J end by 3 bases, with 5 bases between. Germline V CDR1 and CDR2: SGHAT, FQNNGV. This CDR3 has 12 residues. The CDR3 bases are TGTGCCAGCAGCTTCAGGGACACTGAAGCTTTCTTT. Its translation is CASSFRDTEAFF.

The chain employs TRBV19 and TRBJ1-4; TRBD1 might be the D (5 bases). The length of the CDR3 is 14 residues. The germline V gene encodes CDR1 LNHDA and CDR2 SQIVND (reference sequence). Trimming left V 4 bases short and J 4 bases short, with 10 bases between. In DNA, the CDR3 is TGTGCCAGTAGTAGGCGACAGCATAATGAAAAACTGTTTTTT. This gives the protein CASSRRQHNEKLFF.

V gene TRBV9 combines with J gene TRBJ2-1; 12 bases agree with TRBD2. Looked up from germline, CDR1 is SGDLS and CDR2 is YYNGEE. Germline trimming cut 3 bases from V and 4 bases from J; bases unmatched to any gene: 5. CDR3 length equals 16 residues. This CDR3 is CASSASLAGGYNEQFF. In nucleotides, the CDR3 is TGTGCCAGCAGCGCGTCACTAGCGGGGGGTTACAATGAGCAGTTCTTC. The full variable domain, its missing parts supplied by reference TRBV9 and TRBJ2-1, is DSGVTQTPKHLITATGQRVTLRCSPRSGDLSVYWYQQSLDQGLQFLIQYYNGEERAKGNILERFSAQQFPDLHSELNLSSLELGDSALYFCASSASLAGGYNEQFFGPGTRLTVL.

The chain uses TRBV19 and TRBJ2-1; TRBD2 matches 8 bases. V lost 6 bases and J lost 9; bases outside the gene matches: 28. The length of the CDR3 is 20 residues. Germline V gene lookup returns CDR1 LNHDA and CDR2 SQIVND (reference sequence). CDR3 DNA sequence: TGTGCCAGTAGCTCGGTCGGGGTGAGACCGGGACTAGGGTTCTTCAGTGAGCAGTTCTTC. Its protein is CASSSVGVRPGLGFFSEQFF.

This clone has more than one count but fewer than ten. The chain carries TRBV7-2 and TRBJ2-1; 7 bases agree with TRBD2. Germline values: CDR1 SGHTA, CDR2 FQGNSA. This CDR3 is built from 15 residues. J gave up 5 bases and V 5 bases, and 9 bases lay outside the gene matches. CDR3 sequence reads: CASSPQAGWDNEQFF. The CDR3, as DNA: TGTGCCAGCAGCCCTCAAGCGGGATGGGACAATGAGCAGTTCTTC.

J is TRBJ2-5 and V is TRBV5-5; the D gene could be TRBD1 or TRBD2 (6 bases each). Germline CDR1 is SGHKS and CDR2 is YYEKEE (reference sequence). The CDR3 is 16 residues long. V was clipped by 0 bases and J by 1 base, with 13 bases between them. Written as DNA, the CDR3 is TGTGCCAGCAGCTTGGCCGGGGGCAGCCTCCAAGAGACCCAGTACTTC. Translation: CASSLAGGSLQETQYF.

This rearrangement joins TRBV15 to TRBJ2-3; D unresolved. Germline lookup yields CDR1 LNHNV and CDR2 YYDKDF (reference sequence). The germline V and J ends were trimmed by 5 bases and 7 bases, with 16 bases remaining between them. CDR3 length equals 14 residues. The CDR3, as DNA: TGTGCCACCAGCGGTGGATTATGGGTTAATACGCAGTATTTT. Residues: CATSGGLWVNTQYF. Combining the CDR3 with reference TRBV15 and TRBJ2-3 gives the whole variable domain DAMVIQNPRYQVTQFGKPVTLSCSQTLNHNVMYWYQQKSSQAPKLLFHYYDKDFNNEADTPDNFQSRRPNTSFCFLDIRSPGLGDTAMYLCATSGGLWVNTQYFGPGTRLTVL.

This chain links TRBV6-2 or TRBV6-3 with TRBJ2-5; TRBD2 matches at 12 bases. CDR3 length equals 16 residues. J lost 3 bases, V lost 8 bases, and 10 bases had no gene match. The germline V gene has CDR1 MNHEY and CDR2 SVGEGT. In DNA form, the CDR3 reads TGTGCCAGCCGCCGCCCCAGACTAGCGGGAGAAGAGACCCAGTACTTC. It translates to CASRRPRLAGEETQYF.

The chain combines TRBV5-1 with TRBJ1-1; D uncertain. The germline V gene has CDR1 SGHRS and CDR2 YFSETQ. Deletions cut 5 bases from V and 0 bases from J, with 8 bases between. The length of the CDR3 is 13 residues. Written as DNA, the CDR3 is TGCGCCAGCAGAACAGAGCTGAACACTGAAGCTTTCTTT. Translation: CASRTELNTEAFF.

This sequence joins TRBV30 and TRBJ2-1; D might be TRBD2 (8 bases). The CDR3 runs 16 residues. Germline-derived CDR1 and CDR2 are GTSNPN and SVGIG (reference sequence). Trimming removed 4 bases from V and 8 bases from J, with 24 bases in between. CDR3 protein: CAWTIPREGARYEQFF. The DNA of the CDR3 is TGTGCCTGGACCATACCTCGGGAGGGGGCGCGTTATGAGCAGTTCTTC.

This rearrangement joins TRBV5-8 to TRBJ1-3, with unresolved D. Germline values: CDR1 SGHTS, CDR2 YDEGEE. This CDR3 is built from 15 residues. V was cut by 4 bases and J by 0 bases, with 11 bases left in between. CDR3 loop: CASSPQLLSGNTIYF. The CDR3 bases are TGTGCCAGCAGCCCACAGCTACTCTCTGGAAACACCATATATTTT.

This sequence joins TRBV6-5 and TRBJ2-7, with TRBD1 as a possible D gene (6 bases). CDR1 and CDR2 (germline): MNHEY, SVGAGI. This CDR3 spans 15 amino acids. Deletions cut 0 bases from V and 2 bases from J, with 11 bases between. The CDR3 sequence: CASSYSSGHPYEQYF. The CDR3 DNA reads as TGTGCCAGCAGTTACTCGTCGGGACATCCCTACGAGCAGTACTTC.

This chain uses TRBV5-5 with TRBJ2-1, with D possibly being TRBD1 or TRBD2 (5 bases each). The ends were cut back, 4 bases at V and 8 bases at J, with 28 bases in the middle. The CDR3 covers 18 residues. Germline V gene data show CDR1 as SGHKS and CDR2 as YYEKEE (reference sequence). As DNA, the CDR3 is TGTGCCAGCAGCCCCGTAAGGTCTAGTGGGGGTTCGTGGGATGAGCAGTTCTTC. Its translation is CASSPVRSSGGSWDEQFF.

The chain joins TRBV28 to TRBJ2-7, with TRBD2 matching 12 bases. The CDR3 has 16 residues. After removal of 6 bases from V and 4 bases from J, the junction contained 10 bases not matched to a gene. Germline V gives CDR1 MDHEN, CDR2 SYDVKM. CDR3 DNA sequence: TGTGCCAGCAGCACGCCCGGACTAGCGGGAATGTACGAGCAGTACTTC. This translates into CASSTPGLAGMYEQYF.

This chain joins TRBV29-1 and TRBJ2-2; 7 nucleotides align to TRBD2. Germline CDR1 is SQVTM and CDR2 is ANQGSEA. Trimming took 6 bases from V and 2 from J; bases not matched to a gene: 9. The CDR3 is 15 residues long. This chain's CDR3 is CSVLPAGVNTGELFF. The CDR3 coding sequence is TGCAGCGTGCTCCCTGCGGGAGTTAACACCGGGGAGCTGTTTTTT.

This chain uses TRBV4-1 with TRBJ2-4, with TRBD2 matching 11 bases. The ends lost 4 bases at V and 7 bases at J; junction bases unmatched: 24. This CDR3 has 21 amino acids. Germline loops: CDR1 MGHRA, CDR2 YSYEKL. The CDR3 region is CASSPLAGGLLGTGNRNIQYF. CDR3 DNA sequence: TGCGCCAGCAGCCCCTTAGCGGGGGGGCTTTTGGGGACTGGGAACAGGAACATTCAGTACTTC.